A selection of T cell receptor beta chains follows, all from one sample in a study of regulatory T cells in long-lasting Graves disease. One entry per CDR3 protein, called by TCRdb with MiXCR from the multiplex PCR reads. The sample includes about 660,000 distinct CDR3 sequences, about 32% of them seen just once. The sample was peripheral blood mononuclear cells (PBMCs), taken when the disease was refractory, from a patient treated with antithyroid drugs. All receptors come from a female donor with Graves disease. Each CDR3 is given with its conserved first and last residue. The order of the fields is V gene, clone size, D gene, J gene, CDR3 DNA, CDR3 protein. A D gene is named only where the DNA matches it firmly. The size entry is marked missing in some rows and otherwise reads once, few, many or a size class.

TRBV12-3/TRBV12-4	.	TRBD1	TRBJ1-5	TGTGCCAGCAGACGGACAGGGATCAATCAGCCCCAGCATTTT	CASRRTGINQPQHF
TRBV6-1	few	TRBD1	TRBJ1-2	TGTGCCAGCAGGTTGACAGGGATTAACTATGGCTACACCTTC	CASRLTGINYGYTF
TRBV11-2	.	.	TRBJ2-1	TGTGCCAGCAGCTTAGTCGTCGACAATGAGCAGTTCTTC	CASSLVVDNEQFF
TRBV10-3	.	.	TRBJ1-5	TGTGCCATCAGGGACGGGGGGCTTAGCAATCAGCCCCAGCATTTT	CAIRDGGLSNQPQHF
TRBV30	many	.	TRBJ1-2	TGTGCCTGGAGTGTAGTAAGGGGCGGTGCCCACTATGGCTACACCTTC	CAWSVVRGGAHYGYTF
TRBV12-3/TRBV12-4	.	.	TRBJ1-1	TGTGCCAGCAGTCTAGGGATCACAGGAACTGAAGCTTTCTTT	CASSLGITGTEAFF
TRBV12-3/TRBV12-4	.	TRBD1	TRBJ1-5	TGTGCCAGCAGCCACGGACAGGGGGCGAGTCAGCCCCAGCATTTT	CASSHGQGASQPQHF
TRBV6-9	.	TRBD2	TRBJ2-7	TGTGCCAGCAGTTACCGGCTAGCGGGAGGCTACGAGCAGTACTTC	CASSYRLAGGYEQYF
TRBV2	many	TRBD1	TRBJ1-4	TGTGCCAGCAGTCGACAGGGGTCACATGAAAAACTGTTTTTT	CASSRQGSHEKLFF
TRBV6-1	.	.	TRBJ2-7	TGTGCCAGCAGTCGAGACATCTCTACCTACGAGCAGTACTTC	CASSRDISTYEQYF
TRBV27	few	TRBD2	TRBJ2-4	TGTGCCAGCAGTTTAGGGGGACTAGCGGGAGGAGCCAAAAACATTCAGTACTTC	CASSLGGLAGGAKNIQYF
TRBV11-1	.	TRBD1	TRBJ1-2	TGTGCCAGCAGCGACCAACAGGGGCCCTTGGGCTACACCTTC	CASSDQQGPLGYTF
TRBV20-1	.	.	TRBJ2-7	TGCAGTGCTGCGGGACAAAAGTCGGGCTACGAGCAGTACTTC	CSAAGQKSGYEQYF
TRBV29-1	.	.	TRBJ1-1	TGCAGCGTTCCTACAGGGCCGGCCACTGAAGCTTTCTTT	CSVPTGPATEAFF
TRBV12-3/TRBV12-4	few	TRBD2	TRBJ2-3	TGTGCCAGCAGTTTCGTGGGTGGTGCGGGAGAGCAGTATTTT	CASSFVGGAGEQYF
TRBV29-1	.	TRBD1	TRBJ1-1	TGCAGCGGCACAGGGGGCATGAACACTGAAGCTTTCTTT	CSGTGGMNTEAFF
TRBV5-1	.	.	TRBJ1-1	TGCGCCAGCAGTCGGGAGGGCAGGAACACTGAAGCTTTCTTT	CASSREGRNTEAFF
TRBV20-1	medium-sized	TRBD1	TRBJ1-1	TGCAGTGCTAGAGGGACAGGGGACACTGAAGCTTTCTTT	CSARGTGDTEAFF
TRBV12-3/TRBV12-4	few	.	TRBJ2-7	TGTGCCAGCAGGACTAGGAGGGGGAGCTCCTACGAGCAGTACTTC	CASRTRRGSSYEQYF
TRBV28	.	.	TRBJ2-4	TGTGCCAGCAGTTTACCGTTAGGGGTCAAAAACATTCAGTACTTC	CASSLPLGVKNIQYF
TRBV11-2	few	.	TRBJ2-1	TGTGCCAGCAGCAGGAATCCCCGGAGCGATGAGCAGTTCTTC	CASSRNPRSDEQFF
TRBV20-1	.	TRBD1	TRBJ2-7	TGCAGTGCTTTGCCCCAGGACAGGCCGTCCTACGAGCAGTACTTC	CSALPQDRPSYEQYF
TRBV7-2	few	TRBD1	TRBJ1-2	TGTGCCAGCAGCTTACTCCGGGACAGCTACTATGGCTACACCTTC	CASSLLRDSYYGYTF
TRBV28	few	.	TRBJ2-3	TGTGCCAGCAGCCCCCGGTCGGAGTACCCAACAGATACGCAGTATTTT	CASSPRSEYPTDTQYF
TRBV29-1	.	TRBD1	TRBJ2-5	TGCAGCTACAGGGGGCAAGAGACCCAGTACTTC	CSYRGQETQYF
TRBV25-1	.	.	TRBJ1-1	TGTGCCAGCAGTGAATTGGGGGGTGGGGTTAACACTGAAGCTTTCTTT	CASSELGGGVNTEAFF
TRBV4-1	.	.	TRBJ1-2	TGCGCCAGCAGCCAAGATAAGGCATCTAACTATGGCTACACCTTC	CASSQDKASNYGYTF
TRBV6-9	.	.	TRBJ2-5	TGTGCCAGCAGTTCCGGACGGTTACCGGAGACCCAGTACTTC	CASSSGRLPETQYF
TRBV29-1	.	.	TRBJ1-4	TGCAGCGCCACTGGGGTAGGAAATGAAAAACTGTTTTTT	CSATGVGNEKLFF
TRBV28	.	TRBD1	TRBJ2-6	TGTGCCAGCAGTTTATGCGGGACAGGGGGATCTGGGGCCAACGTCCTGACTTTC	CASSLCGTGGSGANVLTF
TRBV10-3	.	.	TRBJ1-4	TGTGCCATCGGGGAGACCGGCGGAGATGAAAAACTGTTTTTT	CAIGETGGDEKLFF
TRBV19	.	.	TRBJ2-5	TGTGCCAGTAGTATGTTGGAGACCCAGTACTTC	CASSMLETQYF
TRBV20-1	.	.	TRBJ2-5	TGCAGTGCTTTCTCGGGAATTTCGGAGACCCAGTACTTC	CSAFSGISETQYF
TRBV30	.	.	TRBJ1-3	TGTGCCTGGACAGGGGACGGAAACACCATATATTTT	CAWTGDGNTIYF
TRBV12-3/TRBV12-4	many	TRBD1	TRBJ1-5	TGTGCCAGCAGTTCCGGACAGGGTGACAATCAGCCCCAGCATTTT	CASSSGQGDNQPQHF
TRBV6-9	.	.	TRBJ2-3	TGTGCCAGCAGTTACCGACTGAGCACAGATACGCAGTATTTT	CASSYRLSTDTQYF
TRBV28	many	.	TRBJ1-5	TGTGCCAGCAGTCCACACAGGGCTAATCAGCCCCAGCATTTT	CASSPHRANQPQHF
TRBV11-2	.	.	TRBJ2-7	TGTGCCAGCGTGGGGGTCCCTCCCGAGCAGTACTTC	CASVGVPPEQYF
TRBV6-5	.	TRBD1	TRBJ1-2	TGTGCCAGCAGTTACCCGGCTGACAGGGGACCTGACTACACCTTC	CASSYPADRGPDYTF
TRBV5-6	few	.	TRBJ1-5	TGTGCCAGCAGCTTAGGGCGGATGGGGCAGCCCCAGCATTTT	CASSLGRMGQPQHF
TRBV6-1	.	.	TRBJ2-3	TGTGCCTGCCGGGATACCACAGATACGCAGTATTTT	CACRDTTDTQYF